This entry lists 25 T cell receptor beta chains sequenced from one sample in a study of cytomegalovirus exposure and HLA in healthy donors. Primers: 60 Vbeta forward and 13 Jbeta reverse. Repertoires were generated with immunoSEQ multiplex PCR, while TCRdb's copy carries only in-frame clones and drops some. The repertoire includes about 180,000 clones, about four fifths of them detected once, and just under 3% sits in the top ten. Sample: PBMCs. The receptors originated from a male donor in good health and CMV-seronegative.

This chain connects TRBV7-6 to TRBJ1-2; D gene ambiguous. V lost 2 bases to trimming and J lost 6 bases, with 10 bases between them. CDR3 length: 13 residues. Germline V gives CDR1 SGHVS, CDR2 FNYEAQ. CDR3 loop: CASSLRQAHGYTF. For the CDR3, the DNA is TGTGCCAGCAGCTTAAGGCAGGCCCATGGCTACACCTTC.

The gene calls are TRBV7-9 and TRBJ2-3, with D possibly matching TRBD1 (6 bases). This CDR3 has 17 amino acids. Per the germline V gene, CDR1 is SEHNR and CDR2 is FQNEAQ (reference sequence). Trimming pared 5 bases from V and 7 bases from J, leaving 25 bases between. The CDR3 coding sequence is TGTGCCAGCAGCCGACCAACCCTCAGGGGAGCTGAGAATACGCAGTATTTT. Translating gives CASSRPTLRGAENTQYF. Together with reference TRBV7-9 and TRBJ2-3, the CDR3 gives the full variable domain: DTGVSQNPRHKITKRGQNVTFRCDPISEHNRLYWYRQTLGQGPEFLTYFQNEAQLEKSRLLSDRFSAERPKGSFSTLEIQRTEQGDSAMYLCASSRPTLRGAENTQYFGPGTRLTVL.

The chain recombines TRBV11-2 with TRBJ2-2; 9 nucleotides match TRBD1. After removal of 5 bases from V and 5 bases from J, the junction contained 3 bases not matched to a gene. Germline V gene sequence: CDR1 SGHAT, CDR2 FQNNGV. The CDR3 runs 14 residues. The CDR3 loop reads CASSRGQGTGELFF. CDR3 nucleotide sequence: TGTGCCAGCAGCCGCGGACAGGGGACCGGGGAGCTGTTTTTT.

The chain recombines TRBV27 with TRBJ1-4, with TRBD1 as a possible D gene (6 bases). The CDR3 consists of 14 residues. Germline V gene sequence: CDR1 MNHEY, CDR2 SMNVEV (reference sequence). V shed 5 bases and J shed 7 bases, with 14 bases lying between them. CDR3: CASSTQARGEKLFF. CDR3 nucleotides: TGTGCCAGCAGTACACAGGCCAGGGGTGAAAAACTGTTTTTT.

The V gene is TRBV19, the J gene TRBJ2-1, with 7 positions matching TRBD2. CDR3 length equals 13 residues. The trim removed 4 bases at V and 6 bases at J, leaving 3 bases unmatched. Per the germline V gene, CDR1 is LNHDA and CDR2 is SQIVND (reference sequence). Here the CDR3 reads CASSSGSRNEQFF. CDR3 DNA sequence: TGTGCCAGTAGTAGCGGGAGCCGCAATGAGCAGTTCTTC.

This chain connects TRBV5-4 to TRBJ1-6; TRBD1 matches 7 bases. Germline V gene sequence: CDR1 SGHNT, CDR2 YYREEE (reference sequence). The junction had 10 bases not matched to a gene; V was cut back by 4 bases and J by 6 bases. The CDR3 runs 16 residues. CDR3 region: CASSPGVGGGNSPLHF. Written as DNA, the CDR3 is TGTGCCAGCAGCCCCGGGGTAGGGGGCGGTAATTCACCCCTCCACTTT.

The genes are TRBV18 and TRBJ1-5; D remains unclear. Trimming pared 4 bases from V and 4 bases from J, leaving 11 bases between. Germline CDR1 and CDR2: KGHSH and LQKENI. This CDR3 has 14 residues. CDR3 DNA: TGTGCCAGCTCACTACCGGGAGAAAATCAGCCCCAGCATTTT. Protein: CASSLPGENQPQHF.

This clone came up a few times. V is TRBV19 and J is TRBJ2-7; TRBD1 matches 10 bases. V lost 3 bases to trimming and J lost 3 bases; unmatched junction nucleotides: 14. Germline V lookup: CDR1 LNHDA, CDR2 SQIVND (reference sequence). The CDR3 sequence is 18 residues long. The CDR3 reads CASSISGTGDLFGYEQYF. CDR3 bases: TGTGCCAGTAGTATCTCCGGGACAGGGGACCTTTTCGGCTACGAGCAGTACTTC.

This clone has just a few counts. This rearrangement joins TRBV6-5 to TRBJ2-3; D is unresolved. The V and J ends lost 6 bases and 0 bases respectively, with 10 bases between them. Germline lookup yields CDR1 MNHEY and CDR2 SVGAGI. This CDR3 is built from 14 residues. The CDR3 here is CASRKELSTDTQYF. The CDR3 nucleotides are TGTGCCAGCAGGAAGGAGCTTAGCACAGATACGCAGTATTTT.

The chain couples TRBV9 to TRBJ1-2; TRBD1 aligns across 7 bases. V dropped 0 bases and J dropped 5; count of bases not matched to a gene: 7. The germline gives CDR1 SGDLS, CDR2 YYNGEE. This CDR3 has 15 residues. The CDR3 coding sequence is TGTGCCAGCAGCGTAGACCCACAGGGGACGTATGGCTACACCTTC. Translation: CASSVDPQGTYGYTF.

The CDR3 DNA reads as TGTGCCAGTAGTATAGATGCGGTGGATCAGCCCCAGCATTTT. This sequence encodes CASSIDAVDQPQHF. V is TRBV19 and J is TRBJ1-5, with D uncertain. Germline CDR1 and CDR2: LNHDA and SQIVND (reference sequence). The length of the CDR3 is 14 residues. Trimming took 0 bases from V and 5 from J, leaving 8 bases between them.

CDR3 region: CASSQGQGYEQFF. CDR3 in DNA: TGCGCCAGCAGCCAGGGACAGGGGTATGAGCAGTTCTTC. The V and J genes are TRBV4-1 and TRBJ2-1; 10 nucleotides match TRBD1. V trimming: 3 bases; J trimming: 8 bases; junction bases outside the gene matches: 1. The CDR3 has 13 residues. Germline loops: CDR1 MGHRA, CDR2 YSYEKL.

In its sample, this clone was seen once. V usage is TRBV7-3 and J usage is TRBJ2-1; weak D call: TRBD2 (6 bases). There are 15 residues in the CDR3. The ends were cut back, 2 bases at V and 4 bases at J, with 12 bases in the middle. Germline CDR1 is SGHTA and CDR2 is FQGTGA. CDR3 bases: TGTGCCAGCAGCTTATCGGCGGGGAGGTACAATGAGCAGTTCTTC. It specifies CASSLSAGRYNEQFF.

A remark on this clone: The same CDR3 also results from other DNA sequences found in this sample. The rearrangement links TRBV27 to TRBJ2-7, with TRBD2 matching over 9 bases. Germline CDR1 MNHEY, CDR2 SMNVEV (reference sequence). The junction had 7 bases not matched to a gene; V was cut back by 7 bases and J by 3 bases. CDR3 size: 14 residues. DNA of the CDR3: TGTGCCAGCACCTCTAGCGGGGCGATCTACGAGCAGTACTTC. Protein product: CASTSSGAIYEQYF.

The rearrangement uses TRBV2 and TRBJ1-5, with a possible D match to TRBD1 (6 bases). This CDR3 spans 15 amino acids. V was shortened by 4 bases and J by 5 bases, with 15 bases between the two germline ends. Germline assignment: CDR1 SNHLY and CDR2 FYNNEI. CDR3 sequence: CASSGDTARDQPQHF. The CDR3 coding sequence is TGTGCCAGCAGTGGGGACACGGCAAGGGATCAGCCCCAGCATTTT.

The V gene is TRBV7-3, the J gene TRBJ2-2, with 11 bases matching TRBD1. The germline V gene has CDR1 SGHTA and CDR2 FQGTGA. V lost 6 bases and J lost 6; bases outside the gene matches: 9. The CDR3 runs to 16 residues. CDR3 sequence (DNA): TGTGCCAGCAGACCAGGGGACAGGGGGAGGGCCGGGGAGCTGTTTTTT. It translates to CASRPGDRGRAGELFF.

The sample holds a few counts of this clone. The CDR3 sequence: CASSESHTEAFF. The CDR3, as DNA: TGTGCCAGCAGTGAGTCCCACACTGAAGCTTTCTTT. The genes are TRBV27 and TRBJ1-1; D gene ambiguous. Germline V lookup: CDR1 MNHEY, CDR2 SMNVEV (reference sequence). This CDR3 comprises 12 residues. The V gene lost 5 bases and the J gene lost 3 bases, with 7 bases spanning the gap.

This clone was observed a few times. The rearrangement links TRBV10-1 to TRBJ1-5, with 9 bases lining up with TRBD1. Germline-derived CDR1 and CDR2 are WNHNN and SYGVQD (reference sequence). V was clipped by 2 bases and J by 9 bases; unmatched bases: 20. CDR3 length: 19 amino acids. CDR3 region: CASSETLRQGVVWTRPQHF. The CDR3 coding sequence is TGCGCCAGCAGTGAGACACTTCGACAGGGGGTGGTTTGGACGCGGCCCCAGCATTTT.

V is TRBV30 and J is TRBJ2-1, with D perhaps TRBD1 (5 bases). The germline V gene encodes CDR1 GTSNPN and CDR2 SVGIG (reference sequence). The CDR3 sequence is 10 residues long. V was trimmed by 6 bases and J by 10 bases, leaving 10 bases between them. Written as DNA, the CDR3 is TGTGCCTGTTCCAGACAGGAGCAGTTCTTC. It specifies CACSRQEQFF.

V and J are TRBV6-5 and TRBJ2-4, with 7 positions matching TRBD1. V lost 0 bases to trimming and J lost 9 bases; unmatched junction nucleotides: 11. The CDR3 is 16 amino acids. The germline CDR1 and CDR2 sequences are MNHEY and SVGAGI. CDR3 loop: CASSYSRGGLGGIQYF. CDR3 DNA sequence: TGTGCCAGCAGTTACTCGCGAGGGGGCCTGGGCGGCATTCAGTACTTC.

This clone was picked up one time. One junction end disagrees with the germline gene, perhaps due to a read error. The gene calls are TRBV6-5 and TRBJ2-5, with D possibly TRBD1 on 5 matching bases. There are 13 residues in the CDR3. CDR1 is MNHEY, CDR2 SVGAGI, per germline. CDR3: CASSPSQGRRSHF. DNA of the CDR3: TGTGCCAGCAGTCCCTCGCAGGGTCGTCGTTCTCACTTC.

J is TRBJ1-2 and V is TRBV16; D unresolved. This CDR3 has 13 amino acids. V was clipped by 2 bases and J by 4 bases, with 8 bases between them. Germline values: CDR1 KGHSY, CDR2 FQNENV. CDR3 protein: CASSQSAVYGYTF. CDR3 coding DNA: TGTGCCAGCAGCCAAAGCGCAGTCTATGGCTACACCTTC.

The table lists this clone with a few counts. J is TRBJ1-5 and V is TRBV7-2, with D possibly TRBD1 on 5 matching bases. Germline lookup yields CDR1 SGHTA and CDR2 FQGNSA. The CDR3 is 15 amino acids. Trimming took 1 base from V and 7 from J, leaving 14 bases between them. CDR3 DNA: TGTGCCAGCAGCTTAGTTTACCAGGGTGCGCAGCCCCAGCATTTT. It codes for CASSLVYQGAQPQHF. The whole variable domain, remainder taken from reference TRBV7-2 and TRBJ1-5, is GAGVSQSPSNKVTEKGKDVELRCDPISGHTALYWYRQSLGQGLEFLIYFQGNSAPDKSGLPSDRFSAERTGGSVSTLTIQRTQQEDSAVYLCASSLVYQGAQPQHFGDGTRLSIL.

The chain joins TRBV9 to TRBJ2-1; weak D call: TRBD1 (6 bases). The germline V and J ends were trimmed by 0 bases and 4 bases, with 11 bases remaining between them. The CDR3 extends over 15 amino acids. From germline, CDR1 is SGDLS and CDR2 YYNGEE. The CDR3, as DNA: TGTGCCAGCAGCGTAGAAGGGACATTATACAATGAGCAGTTCTTC. Translated, it gives CASSVEGTLYNEQFF.

The CDR3 coding sequence is TGTGCCAGCAGCGACAGCCCTGGGACTAGCGGAACCTACTACGAGCAGTACTTC. Translation: CASSDSPGTSGTYYEQYF. The chain combines TRBV7-2 with TRBJ2-7; TRBD2 aligns across 11 bases. J was trimmed by 3 bases and V by 5 bases; bases with no gene match: 15. The CDR3 runs to 18 residues. CDR1 and CDR2 (germline): SGHTA, FQGNSA.